The rows below give T cell receptor beta chains drawn from one sample of a study of CD8 T cells in Susac syndrome. TCRdb independently ran MiXCR on the immunoSEQ multiplex PCR reads; one entry per CDR3 protein. The sample gives 150,000 to 200,000 distinct CDR3 sequences, approximately 93% of which show up once; 0.1% is in the top ten. The specimen was CD4+ T cells from PBMCs. The receptor source for this set is a human donor in good health. The CDR3 runs from the conserved cysteine through the conserved F or W. D genes are given only for firm matches. Rows may omit the clone size; those that give it use once, few, many or a size class.

>TRBD1|TRBJ1-6|.|TRBV3-1
TGTGCCAGCAGTGTAACAGGGGCGGAAAATTCACCCCTCCACTTT
CASSVTGAENSPLHF
>TRBD1|TRBJ2-1|.|TRBV20-1
TGCAGTGCTAGGGGACAGAGGAGCTCCTACAATGAGCAGTTCTTC
CSARGQRSSYNEQFF
>.|TRBJ1-3|once|TRBV20-1
TGCAGTGCTAGAGTCGGAAACACCATATATTTT
CSARVGNTIYF
>.|TRBJ2-2|.|TRBV6-5
TGTGCCAGCAGTTACCAGAACACCGGGGAGCTGTTTTTT
CASSYQNTGELFF
>.|TRBJ2-1|.|TRBV28
TGTGCCAGCAGAAGGTACAGGGAGCAGTTCTTC
CASRRYREQFF
>TRBD2|TRBJ2-3|.|TRBV14
TGTGCCAGCAGCCAAGGAAGGAGCGGGGGAACAGATACGCAGTATTTT
CASSQGRSGGTDTQYF
>.|TRBJ2-1|.|TRBV7-2
TGTGCCAGCAGCCCGCCCGGGACCAAACGTAGTGAGCAGTTCTTC
CASSPPGTKRSEQFF
>.|TRBJ2-7|.|TRBV7-2
TGTGCCAGCAGCTTAGCGATGAGACTAGTGAGCTACGAGCAGTACTTC
CASSLAMRLVSYEQYF
>TRBD1|TRBJ1-2|.|TRBV20-1
TGCAGTGCTAGAGATCTATCCGGGACAGGGTCCCCGAACGCATATGGCTACACCTTC
CSARDLSGTGSPNAYGYTF
>.|TRBJ1-6|.|TRBV7-9
TGTGCCAGCAGACTCGGCTCTGATTCACCCCTCCACTTT
CASRLGSDSPLHF
>TRBD1|TRBJ2-5|.|TRBV29-1
TGCAGCGCACACAGGGGAACCCGGTCCCTAGAGACCCAGTACTTC
CSAHRGTRSLETQYF
>.|TRBJ2-2|few|TRBV12-3/TRBV12-4
TGTGCCAGCACCACGGCAGGGAACACCGGGGAGCTGTTTTTT
CASTTAGNTGELFF
>.|TRBJ1-1|.|TRBV7-2
TGTGCCAGCAGCGTTCGACAGCCGAACACTGAAGCTTTCTTT
CASSVRQPNTEAFF
>.|TRBJ1-1|few|TRBV7-2
TGTGCCAGCAGCTCCCAGGGGCGGGGGACTGAAGCTTTCTTT
CASSSQGRGTEAFF
>.|TRBJ1-2|.|TRBV29-1
TGCAGCGCCCGGAGAGTTTCCTATGGCTACACCTTC
CSARRVSYGYTF
>.|TRBJ2-2|once|TRBV29-1
TGCAGCGTTTACACCGGGGAGCTGTTTTTT
CSVYTGELFF
>TRBD1|TRBJ1-1|.|TRBV5-1
TGCGCCAGCAGCTTGCAGGGGGCAAAAACTGAAGCTTTCTTT
CASSLQGAKTEAFF
>TRBD1|TRBJ2-3|.|TRBV11-2
TGTGCCAGCAGCCCTGGACAGGGATTCATCGCAGATACGCAGTATTTT
CASSPGQGFIADTQYF
>.|TRBJ1-6|.|TRBV2
TGTGCCAGCAGTGAAGTGACAAACAATTCACCCCTCCACTTT
CASSEVTNNSPLHF
>.|TRBJ2-1|.|TRBV18
TGTGCCAGCTCACCACGGGCAGACAATGAGCAGTTCTTC
CASSPRADNEQFF
>TRBD1|TRBJ2-6|.|TRBV28
TGTGCCAGCAGTGCGACAGGGGCACTATCTGGGGCCAACGTCCTGACTTTC
CASSATGALSGANVLTF
>TRBD1|TRBJ2-7|.|TRBV20-1
TGCAGTGCTAGAGTAGGGACAGGGGGTGGATACGAGCAGTACTTC
CSARVGTGGGYEQYF
>.|TRBJ1-6|few|TRBV30
TGTGCCTGCCGACGGAGCTCCTATAATTCCCCCCTCCACTTT
CACRRSSYNSPLHF
>TRBD1|TRBJ2-7|.|TRBV6-1
TGTGCCAGCAGTAGACAGGGACAGGGAACCCCCTACGAGCAGTACTTC
CASSRQGQGTPYEQYF
>.|TRBJ1-2|.|TRBV6-4
TGTGCCAGCAGTACAGGGCTGGGCGGCTACACCTTC
CASSTGLGGYTF
>TRBD2|TRBJ2-3|once|TRBV28
TGTGCCAGCAGCATCGGACTAGCGGGGGGGTCAGATACGCAGTATTTT
CASSIGLAGGSDTQYF
>.|TRBJ2-2|.|TRBV4-2
TGTGCCAGCAGCGGAGGCGTCCGGACCGGGGAGCTGTTTTTT
CASSGGVRTGELFF
>.|TRBJ1-1|.|TRBV6-6
TGTGCCAGCAGTTATCCCGGGCCGGAAGCTTTCTTT
CASSYPGPEAFF
>.|TRBJ1-5|.|TRBV19
TGTGCCAGTACCCATACGGCAGGGGCCAATCAGCCCCAGCATTTT
CASTHTAGANQPQHF
>TRBD1|TRBJ2-1|once|TRBV19
TGTGCCAGTAGTACCGGGACAGGGGGCTATGAGCAGTTCTTC
CASSTGTGGYEQFF
>.|TRBJ2-2|.|TRBV4-1
TGCGCCAGCAGCCCTCAAAGGGGCACCGGGGAGCTGTTTTTT
CASSPQRGTGELFF
>TRBD1|TRBJ1-1|.|TRBV6-5
TGTGCCAGCAGTTACAGTGCCGGGACAGGGAGGACAGGGAACACTGAAGCTTTCTTT
CASSYSAGTGRTGNTEAFF
>.|TRBJ1-2|.|TRBV7-9
TGTGCCAGCAGCTTTCCCCTCGGTGGAGGCACGAGTGGCTACACCTTC
CASSFPLGGGTSGYTF
>.|TRBJ2-7|few|TRBV7-8
TGTGCCAGCAGCTTGGGCAGGACCTACGAGCAGTACTTC
CASSLGRTYEQYF
>.|TRBJ2-2|.|TRBV9
.
CASRQGARTPGSCFF
>.|TRBJ1-6|once|TRBV19
TGTGCCAGTAGCACCTTCAAGGGAGGAGAACTCCACTTT
CASSTFKGGELHF
>TRBD1|TRBJ1-1|.|TRBV7-9
TGTGCCAGTCGCGGGCCAGGGGGCGGGCCGAACACTGAAGCTTTCTTT
CASRGPGGGPNTEAFF
>TRBD1|TRBJ2-3|.|TRBV2
TGTGCCAGCAGGGGGGTAGGGGGCGCAGATACGCAGTATTTT
CASRGVGGADTQYF
>.|TRBJ2-5|.|TRBV3-1
TGTGCCAGCAGCCAAGATGGAGGGAGAGAGACCCAGTACTTC
CASSQDGGRETQYF
>.|TRBJ1-2|.|TRBV25-1
TGTGCCAGCAGTGACCTCGGACACAATGGCTACACCTTC
CASSDLGHNGYTF
>.|TRBJ2-6|.|TRBV7-9
TGTGCCAGCTCTGGGGCCAACGTCCTGACTTTC
CASSGANVLTF